This T cell receptor (beta chain) was documented in a study of vaccination effects on CD4 cells after COVID-19. Regarding the study as a whole: Clones that were induced by infection or by vaccine showed marked contraction late after vaccination.

Sequenced by immunoSEQ multiplex PCR; TCRdb stores in-frame clones only, minus some. The table includes roughly 32,000 clones, around 70% detected once. For this clone: Antigen unknown.

Antigen-specific CD4+ T cell clonotypes were called by their expansion after viral peptide-pool culture in ViraFEST. The authors isolated CD4+ T cells after about 10 days of culture. All participants had two doses of either the BNT162b2 or mRNA-1273 vaccine. Neither prior SARS-CoV-2 infection nor positive nucleocapsid antibodies were present in the vaccine recipients. Cultivation was performed at a few million PBMC per well with approximately 10 IU/ml IL-2 and about 10 ug/ml peptides added. On both days 3 and 7, half of the culture medium was replaced with IL-2 medium. The sequence came from a human donor who received a COVID-19 vaccine. Sequenced material: CD4+ T cells from PBMCs cultured with HCoV-229E spike peptides, taken after COVID-19 vaccination.

CDR3 coding DNA: TGTGCCAGTTCAACGGGCGGGAGGTTCCTTGGCACGCAGTATTTT. Its protein product is CASSTGGRFLGTQYF. The chain uses TRBV6-6 and TRBJ2-3, with 8 bases identical to TRBD2. This CDR3 contains 15 residues. Looked up from germline, CDR1 is MNHNY and CDR2 is SVGAGI (reference sequence). The V segment lost 9 bases and the J segment 9 bases; nucleotides outside the gene matches: 17.